This record looks at one T cell receptor beta chain sequence and its context. Source study methods: Reference gene primers were amplified, and this amplification served to estimate nucleated cell counts. Method: immunoSEQ multiplex PCR; TCRdb's copy keeps in-frame clones and lacks some. V and J calls and clone size are copied from that table; D and trimming were computed from the DNA. The sample includes some 100,000 clones, around 82% of them seen just once. This CDR3 spans 16 amino acids. Trimming pared 5 bases from V and 3 bases from J, leaving 17 bases between. CDR1 SNHLY and CDR2 FYNNEI come from the germline V gene. This sample is part of a study of blood T cell repertoires in COVID-19. On the study more broadly: Acute-phase and convalescent COVID-19 samples originated in the United States, Italy and Spain. T cells, B-cell-depleted T cells, or PBMCs supplied cDNA or gDNA.

The chain is built from TRBV2 and TRBJ1-5; no clear D gene. The clonotype originates from a woman aged 45-60 years with acute or convalescent COVID-19. Material: peripheral blood. CDR3 in amino acids: CASSNNPRYNNQPQHF. As DNA, the CDR3 is TGTGCCAGCAGTAACAACCCCAGGTATAACAATCAGCCCCAGCATTTT.